Below, 10 T cell receptor beta chains from the same sample are listed, as sequenced in a study of T-cell memory formation after mild COVID-19. Using its own MiXCR run on the 5' RACE reads, TCRdb lists one record per CDR3 protein. The data show about 560,000 distinct CDR3 sequences, about 18% seen once. Sequences were obtained from PBMCs or a T cell subset sorted from them (not recorded which). Receptors were obtained from an adult woman who had mild COVID-19 (a few samples of this study predate the infection). Cell type and time point are not known.

The gene calls are TRBV6-5 and TRBJ2-1, with D perhaps matching TRBD1 (6 bases). The ends were cut back, 6 bases at V and 0 bases at J, with 15 bases in the middle. Germline V gene sequence: CDR1 MNHEY, CDR2 SVGAGI. The CDR3 consists of 16 residues. CDR3 nucleotide sequence: TGTGCCAGCAGGCCAGGACAGTGGTACTCCTACAATGAGCAGTTCTTC. Residues: CASRPGQWYSYNEQFF.

This clonotype was counted between two and nine times. The chain joins TRBV20-1 to TRBJ2-2; D unclear. The CDR3 is 15 residues long. V was cut by 2 bases and J by 3 bases, with 13 bases left in between. Looked up from germline, CDR1 is DFQATT and CDR2 is SNEGSKA (reference sequence). The CDR3 DNA follows: TGCAGTGCTAGACTAGGTCGGCTTGACACCGGGGAGCTGTTTTTT. It specifies CSARLGRLDTGELFF.

This clonotype was seen a few times. V is TRBV7-8 and J is TRBJ2-7, with 13 bases identical to TRBD2. The V segment lost 2 bases and the J segment 3 bases; nucleotides outside the gene matches: 10. CDR3 size: 18 residues. The germline V gene encodes CDR1 SGHVS and CDR2 FQNEAQ. The CDR3 sequence is CASSLFGLAGAPLYEQYF. The CDR3 nucleotides are TGTGCCAGCAGCTTATTCGGACTAGCGGGAGCCCCCCTCTACGAGCAGTACTTC. The full variable domain, its missing parts supplied by reference TRBV7-8 and TRBJ2-7, is GAGVSQSPRYKVAKRGQDVALRCDPISGHVSLFWYQQALGQGPEFLTYFQNEAQLDKSGLPSDRFFAERPEGSVSTLKIQRTQQEDSAVYLCASSLFGLAGAPLYEQYFGPGTRLTVT.

This sequence joins TRBV6-2 or TRBV6-3 and TRBJ2-1; no clear D. Germline V lookup: CDR1 MNHEY, CDR2 SVGEGT. The CDR3 is 16 residues long. Trimming cost V 4 bases and J 3 bases, with 16 bases left between them. The CDR3 bases are TGTGCCAGCAGTTTTATCCCTTCCTTCTTCTACAATGAGCAGTTCTTC. Translating gives CASSFIPSFFYNEQFF.

The table lists this clonotype with a few counts. This rearrangement joins TRBV24-1 to TRBJ1-1; the D is unclear. V was trimmed by 7 bases and J by 1 base, leaving 9 bases between them. This CDR3 has 13 amino acids. Germline lookup yields CDR1 KGHDR and CDR2 SFDVKD. The CDR3 bases are TGTGCCACCAGCAAAGGGCCGAACACTGAAGCTTTCTTT. Translated, it gives CATSKGPNTEAFF.

The chain recombines TRBV7-2 with TRBJ2-3, with D maybe TRBD2 (6 bases). V gave up 1 base and J gave up 4 bases, with 12 bases separating them. This CDR3 spans 15 amino acids. Looked up from germline, CDR1 is SGHTA and CDR2 is FQGNSA. The CDR3 bases are TGTGCCAGCAGCTTAGGCGGGATGGGACCAGATACGCAGTATTTT. It codes for CASSLGGMGPDTQYF. The whole variable domain, remainder taken from reference TRBV7-2 and TRBJ2-3, is GAGVSQSPSNKVTEKGKDVELRCDPISGHTALYWYRQSLGQGLEFLIYFQGNSAPDKSGLPSDRFSAERTGGSVSTLTIQRTQQEDSAVYLCASSLGGMGPDTQYFGPGTRLTVL.

The rearrangement uses TRBV20-1 and TRBJ1-2; a possible D gene is TRBD1 (6 bases). Trimming cost V 0 bases and J 6 bases, with 20 bases left between them. CDR1 and CDR2 from the germline V gene are DFQATT and SNEGSKA (reference sequence). The CDR3 consists of 16 residues. DNA for the CDR3: TGCAGTGCTAGAGATCCCAACTCCAACAGGGCCGATGGCTACACCTTC. Translated: CSARDPNSNRADGYTF.

The chain joins TRBV6-4 to TRBJ2-6; D call uncertain. Germline V gives CDR1 MRHNA, CDR2 SNTAGT. The V end was cut by 6 bases, the J end by 3 bases, with 15 bases between. This CDR3 is built from 16 residues. CDR3 sequence reads: CASSPFTVSGANVLTF. The CDR3 DNA is TGTGCCAGCAGCCCCTTCACCGTGAGTGGGGCCAACGTCCTGACTTTC.

This clonotype was seen only a few times. The gene calls are TRBV20-1 and TRBJ2-7; D tentatively fits TRBD1 or TRBD2 (5 bases each). CDR3 length equals 14 residues. Per germline, CDR1 DFQATT and CDR2 SNEGSKA (reference sequence). V was trimmed by 5 bases and J by 3 bases, leaving 17 bases between them. The CDR3 is CSALPGTFFYEQYF. CDR3 DNA: TGCAGTGCTCTTCCGGGGACCTTCTTCTACGAGCAGTACTTC.

V usage is TRBV7-2 and J usage is TRBJ2-5; D is possibly TRBD2 (5 bases). Looked up from germline, CDR1 is SGHTA and CDR2 is FQGNSA. V gave up 0 bases and J gave up 4 bases, with 30 bases separating them. This CDR3 spans 21 amino acids. The CDR3 here is CASSLAAPPGPRVLRGETQYF. CDR3 coding DNA: TGTGCCAGCAGCTTAGCGGCACCTCCGGGTCCAAGGGTCCTTCGGGGAGAGACCCAGTACTTC.